Following are 22 T cell receptor beta chains from one sample sequenced in a study of cytomegalovirus exposure and HLA in healthy donors. Primers included in the PCR were 60 Vbeta and 13 Jbeta primers. Repertoires were generated with immunoSEQ multiplex PCR, while TCRdb's copy carries only in-frame clones and drops some. The sample includes some 130,000 clones, 70% to 80% of them seen just once. Sequencing input: PBMCs. The receptor source for this set is a female donor in good health and CMV-seronegative.

V is TRBV6-5 and J is TRBJ1-2; 8 bases are shared with TRBD1. This CDR3 spans 13 amino acids. Trimming took 9 bases from V and 4 from J; bases not matched to a gene: 7. Germline CDR1 and CDR2: MNHEY and SVGAGI. The CDR3 DNA reads as TGTGCCAGTACCGGGACAGGTACCTATGGCTACACCTTC. Translated: CASTGTGTYGYTF.

The chain links TRBV7-8 to TRBJ2-2; D possibly corresponds to TRBD1 (5 bases). Germline V CDR1 and CDR2: SGHVS, FQNEAQ. CDR3 length: 15 residues. Trimming removed 7 bases at V and 3 bases at J, with 15 bases between. The CDR3 DNA sequence: TGTGCCAGCATCTCGTCGGGCAGGGACACCGGGGAGCTGTTTTTT. Protein sequence: CASISSGRDTGELFF.

V is TRBV5-1 and J is TRBJ1-3; 8 bases are shared with TRBD1. Trimming took 4 bases from V and 1 from J; bases not matched to a gene: 7. Germline V gene sequence: CDR1 SGHRS, CDR2 YFSETQ. This CDR3 region has 16 residues. DNA of the CDR3: TGCGCCAGCAGCGGCAGGACAGGGACGTCTGGAAACACCATATATTTT. Amino acids: CASSGRTGTSGNTIYF.

The V gene is TRBV6-1, the J gene TRBJ1-1, with TRBD1 matching over 7 bases. The CDR3 runs 13 residues. V shed 1 base and J 4 bases; nucleotides not matched to a gene: 0. Germline V gene lookup returns CDR1 MNHNS and CDR2 SASEGT. CDR3 DNA: TGTGCCAGCAGTGAAGAGGGGGCCACTGAAGCTTTCTTT. Protein: CASSEEGATEAFF.

The V and J genes are TRBV7-9 and TRBJ2-4; 7 bases are a match to TRBD1. The length of the CDR3 is 11 residues. CDR1 is SEHNR, CDR2 FQNEAQ, per germline (reference sequence). V lost 6 bases, J lost 14 bases, and 7 bases stayed unmatched. CDR3: CASSAGTDKYF. Written as DNA, the CDR3 is TGTGCCAGCAGTGCCGGGACAGACAAGTACTTC.

In DNA form, the CDR3 reads TGTGCCAGTAGCAGACAGATCAATCAGCCCCAGCATTTT. Translated, it gives CASSRQINQPQHF. The chain recombines TRBV19 with TRBJ1-5; tentatively, D is TRBD1 (5 bases). CDR3 length: 13 residues. Deletions cut 6 bases from V and 3 bases from J, with 9 bases between. Germline lookup yields CDR1 LNHDA and CDR2 SQIVND (reference sequence).

This clone has just a few counts. This chain joins TRBV10-3 and TRBJ1-5; the match to TRBD1 covers 7 bases. The V segment lost 10 bases and the J segment 7 bases; nucleotides outside the gene matches: 13. The CDR3 covers 14 residues. Germline loops: CDR1 ENHRY, CDR2 SYGVKD. The CDR3, as DNA: TGTGCCACCGCACCTCGACAGGGAGGCCAGCCCCAGCATTTT. The encoded protein is CATAPRQGGQPQHF.

The rearrangement joins TRBV4-1 to TRBJ1-4; no definite D call. The CDR3 is made up of 15 amino acids. The V end lost 4 bases, the J end lost 4 bases, and 13 bases lay between the germline ends. Germline CDR1 and CDR2: MGHRA and YSYEKL. CDR3 residues: CASSPTGSSNEKLFF. The CDR3 nucleotides read TGCGCCAGCAGCCCAACCGGGTCTAGTAATGAAAAACTGTTTTTT.

The V call is TRBV6-1, the J call TRBJ2-5, with TRBD1 matching over 9 bases. The CDR3 totals 14 residues. With V trimmed by 6 bases and J by 5 bases, 7 bases remained unmatched. In germline, CDR1 is MNHNS, CDR2 SASEGT. CDR3 residues: CASRVQGARETQYF. The CDR3 nucleotides read TGTGCCAGCAGAGTACAGGGGGCGCGGGAGACCCAGTACTTC.

The chain uses TRBV5-1 and TRBJ2-5; TRBD2 matches at 7 bases. There are 15 residues in the CDR3. The J segment lost 0 bases and the V segment lost 1 base, leaving 3 bases of the junction unmatched. Germline assignment: CDR1 SGHRS and CDR2 YFSETQ. CDR3 loop: CASSLSGAHQETQYF. The CDR3 coding sequence is TGCGCCAGCAGCTTGAGCGGGGCGCACCAAGAGACCCAGTACTTC.

The chain employs TRBV7-6 and TRBJ1-1, with unresolved D. This CDR3 spans 14 amino acids. Germline V gene sequence: CDR1 SGHVS, CDR2 FNYEAQ. The germline V and J ends were trimmed by 4 bases and 1 base, with 10 bases remaining between them. In DNA form, the CDR3 reads TGTGCCAGCAGCTCTAGCCCAGGGAACACTGAAGCTTTCTTT. Translated, it gives CASSSSPGNTEAFF. The full variable domain, completed using reference TRBV7-6 and TRBJ1-1, is GAGVSQSPRYKVTKRGQDVALRCDPISGHVSLYWYRQALGQGPEFLTYFNYEAQQDKSGLPNDRFSAERPEGSISTLTIQRTEQRDSAMYRCASSSSPGNTEAFFGQGTRLTVV.

The CDR3 spells CASSLVAGTYTQNTEAFF. The CDR3 DNA reads TGCGCCAGCAGCTTGGTTGCGGGGACTTATACACAGAACACTGAAGCTTTCTTT. The V and J genes are TRBV5-1 and TRBJ1-1, with D perhaps matching TRBD1 (5 bases). The germline gives CDR1 SGHRS, CDR2 YFSETQ. CDR3 length: 18 residues. V was cut by 0 bases and J by 1 base, with 19 bases left in between.

There are a few counts of this clone. The rearrangement uses TRBV4-3 and TRBJ1-1, with unresolved D. From germline, CDR1 is LGHNA and CDR2 YSLEER. The CDR3 extends over 14 amino acids. V lost 0 bases, J lost 3 bases, and 8 bases lay in between. The CDR3 coding sequence is TGCGCCAGCAGCCAAGATCCCGGGTACACTGAAGCTTTCTTT. This translates into CASSQDPGYTEAFF.

This clone has more than one count but fewer than ten. The chain combines TRBV7-2 with TRBJ1-2, with a weak D call TRBD1 (6 bases). With 4 bases removed from V and 8 bases from J, the gap between germline ends came to 17 bases. This CDR3 has 14 amino acids. Per germline, CDR1 SGHTA and CDR2 FQGNSA. Here the CDR3 DNA reads TGTGCCAGCAGCTCCCAGCGGGGGGCGGGGGGCTACACCTTC. This translates into CASSSQRGAGGYTF.

The chain employs TRBV27 and TRBJ2-1; D may be TRBD2 (6 bases). Germline V CDR1 and CDR2: MNHEY, SMNVEV (reference sequence). This CDR3 has 14 residues. Trimming removed 5 bases from V and 7 bases from J, with 15 bases in between. CDR3 bases: TGTGCCAGCAGTCCGGGACCGGCGGGAAATGAGCAGTTCTTC. This translates into CASSPGPAGNEQFF.

This rearrangement joins TRBV4-3 to TRBJ2-3; 16 nucleotides align to TRBD2. Germline lookup yields CDR1 LGHNA and CDR2 YSLEER. The CDR3 covers 19 residues. Trimming at V came to 0 bases and at J to 7 bases, leaving 10 bases not matched to a gene. In DNA form, the CDR3 reads TGCGCCAGCAGCCAAGAAGCGTTGGGACTAGCGGGGGGGTTATATACGCAGTATTTT. Protein sequence: CASSQEALGLAGGLYTQYF.

The V gene is TRBV7-2, the J gene TRBJ1-3; the match to TRBD1 covers 7 bases. Germline loops: CDR1 SGHTA, CDR2 FQGNSA. This CDR3 is built from 15 residues. The junction had 11 bases not matched to a gene; V was cut back by 8 bases and J by 4 bases. This chain's CDR3 is CASHQNGGQGNTIYF. The CDR3 bases are TGTGCCAGCCACCAGAACGGGGGACAGGGAAACACCATATATTTT.

J is TRBJ2-1 and V is TRBV5-5; D perhaps matches TRBD2 (6 bases). The CDR3 consists of 16 residues. Per germline, CDR1 SGHKS and CDR2 YYEKEE (reference sequence). The V end was cut by 4 bases, the J end by 5 bases, with 19 bases between. CDR3 DNA sequence: TGTGCCAGCAGCCCGAACCCGGCCGCGGGGCACAATGAGCAGTTCTTC. Translating it yields CASSPNPAAGHNEQFF.

The sample holds a few counts of this clone. This chain joins TRBV18 and TRBJ1-4, with 9 bases matching TRBD1. Per the germline V gene, CDR1 is KGHSH and CDR2 is LQKENI. V gave up 1 base and J gave up 7 bases; unmatched junction bases: 7. This CDR3 contains 16 residues. The CDR3 protein is CASSPRDGTGLEKLFF. As DNA, the CDR3 is TGTGCCAGCTCACCACGGGACGGGACAGGGCTTGAAAAACTGTTTTTT.

The chain couples TRBV7-9 to TRBJ1-2; D is unresolved. The CDR3 consists of 14 residues. V lost 1 base to trimming and J lost 3 bases, with 9 bases between them. Germline CDR1 SEHNR, CDR2 FQNEAQ (reference sequence). CDR3 sequence: CASSLVQVYYGYTF. CDR3 bases: TGTGCCAGCAGCTTAGTTCAGGTTTACTATGGCTACACCTTC.

This clone was seen only once. The V gene is TRBV18, the J gene TRBJ1-5, with D perhaps TRBD1 (5 bases). The length of the CDR3 is 13 residues. CDR1 is KGHSH, CDR2 LQKENI, per germline. V lost 3 bases to trimming and J lost 4 bases, with 7 bases between them. The CDR3 DNA sequence: TGTGCCAGCTCACCCGGGGGAAATCAGCCCCAGCATTTT. It specifies CASSPGGNQPQHF. Filled out from reference TRBV18 and TRBJ1-5, the complete variable domain reads NAGVMQNPRHLVRRRGQEARLRCSPMKGHSHVYWYRQLPEEGLKFMVYLQKENIIDESGMPKERFSAEFPKEGPSILRIQQVVRGDSAAYFCASSPGGNQPQHFGDGTRLSIL.

V is TRBV19 and J is TRBJ2-5; 7 bases agree with TRBD1. The CDR3 has 15 amino acids. CDR1 LNHDA and CDR2 SQIVND come from the germline V gene (reference sequence). V trimming: 3 bases; J trimming: 4 bases; junction bases outside the gene matches: 8. The CDR3 here is CASSMGTARAETQYF. The DNA for the CDR3 is TGTGCCAGTAGTATGGGGACAGCCAGGGCAGAGACCCAGTACTTC.